The 6 T cell receptor beta chains below come from one sample, sequenced in a study of read filtering for tumor transcriptome and immune sequencing. Molecular barcoded adaptors covering alpha/delta and beta/gamma chains were used on around 370 ng RNA. TCRdb recomputed calls from the reads with MiXCR, one row per CDR3 protein. This repertoire includes approximately 76 distinct CDR3 sequences. Source material: a population of CD138-negative cells sorted from bone marrow. The source is a donor aged 40 or older with multiple myeloma. This table probably holds off-target reads from a library built for another chain.

The V call is TRBV29-1, the J call TRBJ2-1, with 9 positions matching TRBD2. In germline, CDR1 is SQVTM, CDR2 ANQGSEA. Trimming cost V 4 bases and J 6 bases; bases outside gene matches: 4. The CDR3 is 13 residues long. Here the CDR3 reads CSVAAGGGNEQFF. Written as DNA, the CDR3 is TGCAGCGTTGCTGCGGGAGGGGGCAATGAGCAGTTCTTC.

The rearrangement uses TRBV28 and TRBJ1-5, with no clear D. There are 15 residues in the CDR3. V was trimmed by 6 bases and J by 3 bases, leaving 15 bases between them. CDR1 and CDR2 from the germline V gene are MDHEN and SYDVKM. The CDR3, as DNA: TGTGCCAGCAGCACCCCCGGGCCCCTCAATCAGCCCCAGCATTTT. This sequence encodes CASSTPGPLNQPQHF.

This clonotype is labeled as hyperexpanded (1% or more). The J gene is TRBJ2-7, the V gene TRBV29-1; a possible D gene is TRBD1 (6 bases). CDR1 and CDR2 from the germline V gene are SQVTM and ANQGSEA. V lost 4 bases to trimming and J lost 7 bases, with 14 bases between them. The CDR3 totals 12 residues. CDR3 coding DNA: TGCAGCGTTGGGACAGTAGGGCGTGAGCAGTACTTC. It codes for CSVGTVGREQYF.

The chain has TRBV12-3 or TRBV12-4 and TRBJ2-7; D tentatively fits TRBD1 or TRBD2 (5 bases each). The V end was cut by 6 bases, the J end by 3 bases, with 12 bases between. This CDR3 spans 13 amino acids. The CDR3 loop reads CASRGDSFYEQYF. CDR3 DNA sequence: TGTGCCAGCAGGGGAGACAGTTTCTACGAGCAGTACTTC.

The V gene is TRBV29-1, the J gene TRBJ2-6; D gene unclear. Germline values: CDR1 SQVTM, CDR2 ANQGSEA. This CDR3 has 13 residues. The V and J ends lost 3 bases and 2 bases respectively, with 5 bases between them. The CDR3 nucleotides read TGCAGCGTTGAGCAGGCTGGGGCCAACGTCCTGACTTTC. It encodes CSVEQAGANVLTF.

The CDR3 spells CSVGDRALSVNEQFF. The CDR3 DNA is TGCAGCGTTGGCGACAGGGCTTTATCCGTCAATGAGCAGTTCTTC. This chain uses TRBV29-1 with TRBJ2-1; TRBD1 matches 7 bases. From germline, CDR1 is SQVTM and CDR2 ANQGSEA. The CDR3 is made up of 15 amino acids. With 4 bases clipped from V and 6 bases from J, the junction kept 12 bases outside the gene matches.